The present TCR beta chain was sequenced within a study of graft-versus-host responses after intestinal transplantation. Method: immunoSEQ multiplex PCR; TCRdb's copy keeps in-frame clones and lacks some. Found here are approximately 100,000 clones, roughly 93% of them singletons; the top ten hold roughly 1.2%. A remark on this clone: What it recognizes is unknown.

Germline V gene sequence: CDR1 SNHLY, CDR2 FYNNEI. Trimming removed 1 base from V and 13 bases from J, with 26 bases in between. The CDR3 consists of 18 residues. This sequence originates from a human donor who received an intestinal transplant. The material was unstimulated CD8+ T cells sorted from spleen or lymph node cells, obtained before intestinal transplant. The gene calls are TRBV2 and TRBJ1-6; tentatively, D is TRBD1 (5 bases). Written as DNA, the CDR3 is TGTGCCAGCAGTGAAGATTCCAGGGAGGGAATTCAGGGCGAGCCCCTCCACTTT. Its translation: CASSEDSREGIQGEPLHF.